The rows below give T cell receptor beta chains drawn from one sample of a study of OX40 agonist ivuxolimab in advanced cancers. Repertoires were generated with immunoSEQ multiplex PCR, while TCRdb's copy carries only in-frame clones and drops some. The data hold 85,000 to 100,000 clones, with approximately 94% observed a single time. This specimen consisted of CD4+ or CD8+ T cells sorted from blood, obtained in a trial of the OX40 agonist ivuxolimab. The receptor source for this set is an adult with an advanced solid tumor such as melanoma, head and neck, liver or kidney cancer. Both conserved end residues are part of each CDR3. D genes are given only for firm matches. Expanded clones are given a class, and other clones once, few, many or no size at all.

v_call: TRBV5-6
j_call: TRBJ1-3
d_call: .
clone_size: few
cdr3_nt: TGTGCCAGCAGCTTGTCGGGGTCTGGAAACACCATATATTTT
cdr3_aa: CASSLSGSGNTIYF

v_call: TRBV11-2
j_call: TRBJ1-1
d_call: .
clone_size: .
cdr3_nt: TGTGCCAGCAGCTCCGGACGGAACACTGAAGCTTTCTTT
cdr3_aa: CASSSGRNTEAFF

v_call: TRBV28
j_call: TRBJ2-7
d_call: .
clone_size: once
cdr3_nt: TGTGCCAGCAGTTTATTGGGAGGGGGAGTCGAGCAGTACTTC
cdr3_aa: CASSLLGGGVEQYF

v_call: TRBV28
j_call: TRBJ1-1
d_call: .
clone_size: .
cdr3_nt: TGTGCCAGCTGGACAGTGGACAACACTGAAGCTTTCTTT
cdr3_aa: CASWTVDNTEAFF

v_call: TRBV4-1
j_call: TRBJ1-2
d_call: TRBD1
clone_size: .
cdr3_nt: TGCGCCAGCAGCCAAAACCGGGACAGAAAAGCTATTAACTATGGCTACACCTTC
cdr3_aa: CASSQNRDRKAINYGYTF

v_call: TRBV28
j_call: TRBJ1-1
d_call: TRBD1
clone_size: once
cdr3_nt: TGTGCCAGCAGTTCTGGACAGGGGGACACTGAAGCTTTCTTT
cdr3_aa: CASSSGQGDTEAFF

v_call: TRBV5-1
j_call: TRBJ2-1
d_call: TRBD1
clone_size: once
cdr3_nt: TGCGCCAGCAGCTACCGGGACAGGGTAGAATATGAGCAGTTCTTC
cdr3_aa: CASSYRDRVEYEQFF

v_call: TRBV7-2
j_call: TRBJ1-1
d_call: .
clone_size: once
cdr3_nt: TGTGCCAGCAGCTTAACCCTTGGACTGGTGAACACTGAAGCTTTCTTT
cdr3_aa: CASSLTLGLVNTEAFF

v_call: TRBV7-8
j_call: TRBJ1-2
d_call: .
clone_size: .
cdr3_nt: TGTGCCAGCAGCTTAAGCTTAGGGGGAAATGGCTACACCTTC
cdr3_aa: CASSLSLGGNGYTF

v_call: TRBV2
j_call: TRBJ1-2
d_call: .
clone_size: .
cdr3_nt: TGTGCCCGTAGCCACGTCGAAGGCTATGGCTACACCTTC
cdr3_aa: CARSHVEGYGYTF

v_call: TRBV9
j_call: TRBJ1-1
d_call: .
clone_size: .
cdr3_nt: TGTGCCAGCAGCGTAGCAGGTTTCAACACTGAAGCTTTCTTT
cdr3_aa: CASSVAGFNTEAFF

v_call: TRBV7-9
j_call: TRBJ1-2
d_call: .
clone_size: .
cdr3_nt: TGTGCCAGCAGCTTAAGACAGGAGACCTATGGCTACACCTTC
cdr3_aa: CASSLRQETYGYTF

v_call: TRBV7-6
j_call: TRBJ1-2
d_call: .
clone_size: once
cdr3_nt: TGTGCCAGCAGCTTAAATCAGGGCGGGGACTATGGCTACACCTTC
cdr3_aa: CASSLNQGGDYGYTF

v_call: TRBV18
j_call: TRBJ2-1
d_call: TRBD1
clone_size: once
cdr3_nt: TGTGCCAGCTCACCATCCGGGACAGGGGATGAGCAGTTCTTC
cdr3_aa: CASSPSGTGDEQFF

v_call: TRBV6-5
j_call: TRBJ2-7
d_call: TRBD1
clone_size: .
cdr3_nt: TGTGCCAGCAGTACGGAGACAGGGAACTTCTACGAGCAGTACTTC
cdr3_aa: CASSTETGNFYEQYF

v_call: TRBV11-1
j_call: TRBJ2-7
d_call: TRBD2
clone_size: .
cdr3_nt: TGTGCCAGCAGCCTTGGGTCTAGCGGGTACTACGAGCAGTACTTC
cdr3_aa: CASSLGSSGYYEQYF

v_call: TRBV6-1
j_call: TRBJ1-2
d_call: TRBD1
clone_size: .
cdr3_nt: TGTGCCAGCAGTGAAGAAAAGGGGACAGGGGGAATCTATGGCTACACCTTC
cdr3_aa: CASSEEKGTGGIYGYTF

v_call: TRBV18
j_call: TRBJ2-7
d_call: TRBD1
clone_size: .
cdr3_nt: TGTGCCAGCTCACCACCGGTGACAGGGGGCAGGATCCACGAGCAGTACTTC
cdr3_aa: CASSPPVTGGRIHEQYF

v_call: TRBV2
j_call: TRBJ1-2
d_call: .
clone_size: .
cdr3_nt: TGTGCCAGCAGTGAATCTGGGTATGGCTACACCTTC
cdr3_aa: CASSESGYGYTF

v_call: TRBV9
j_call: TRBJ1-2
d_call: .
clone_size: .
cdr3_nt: TGTGCCAGCAGCGTAGGATCGGGGGCGCAGGTGGGCTATGGCTACACCTTC
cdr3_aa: CASSVGSGAQVGYGYTF

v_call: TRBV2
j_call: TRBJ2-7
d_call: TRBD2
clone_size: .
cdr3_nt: TGCGAGGCAGGGGACGATTTAACTAGCGGGAACTCCTACGAGCAGTACTTC
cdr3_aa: CEAGDDLTSGNSYEQYF

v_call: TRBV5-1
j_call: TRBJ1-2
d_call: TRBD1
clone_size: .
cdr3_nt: TGCGCCAGCAGCTTAGGCCCGACAGGGTCGGGCTATGGCTACACCTTC
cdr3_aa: CASSLGPTGSGYGYTF

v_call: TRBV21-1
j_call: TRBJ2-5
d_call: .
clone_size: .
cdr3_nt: TGTGCCAGCAGCACCGCAAGGACAGGGTGGGAGACCCAGTACTTC
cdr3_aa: CASSTARTGWETQYF

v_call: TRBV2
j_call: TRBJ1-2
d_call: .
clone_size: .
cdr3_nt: TGTGCCAGCATCCCCCTCGCTTTGGAACACCACGATAGCTACACCTTC
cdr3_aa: CASIPLALEHHDSYTF

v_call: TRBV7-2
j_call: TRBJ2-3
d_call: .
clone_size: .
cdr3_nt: TGTGCCAGCAGCTCCTACTACCGATCCACAGATACGCAGTATTTT
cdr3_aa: CASSSYYRSTDTQYF

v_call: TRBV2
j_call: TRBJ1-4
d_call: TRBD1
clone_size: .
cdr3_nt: TGTGCCAGCAGCGACGGACAGGTTGTTGGGGAAAAACTGTTTTTT
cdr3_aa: CASSDGQVVGEKLFF

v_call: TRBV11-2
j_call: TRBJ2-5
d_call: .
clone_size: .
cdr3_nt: TGTGCCAGCAGCTTAGCGGGGGTGGGGGAGACCCAGTACTTC
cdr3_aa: CASSLAGVGETQYF

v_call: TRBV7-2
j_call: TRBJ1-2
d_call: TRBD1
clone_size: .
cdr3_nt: TGTGCCAGCAGCTTAGTAGGGGGTGGACAGGGGAACTATGGCTACACCTTC
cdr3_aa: CASSLVGGGQGNYGYTF

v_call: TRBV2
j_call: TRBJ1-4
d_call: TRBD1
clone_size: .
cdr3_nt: TGTGCCAGCAGCGTATCACAGGGGATCACTAATGAAAAACTGTTTTTT
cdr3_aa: CASSVSQGITNEKLFF